This TCR beta chain was captured in a study of human thymus T cells. Clones were read by immunoSEQ multiplex PCR, and TCRdb kept only the in-frame ones, dropping some. The data contain some 46,000 clones, approximately 95% of them singletons. The source material was blood. The source is a girl under three years old with a congenital heart defect but otherwise immunologically healthy.

The CDR3 coding sequence is TGTGCCAGTAGTATAGATTTTACGAGCGGGAGTTCCCACGAGCAGTACTTC. Translation: CASSIDFTSGSSHEQYF. The chain joins TRBV19 to TRBJ2-7; 8 bases are a match to TRBD2. The trim removed 0 bases at V and 5 bases at J, leaving 12 bases unmatched. Germline CDR1 is LNHDA and CDR2 is SQIVND (reference sequence). This CDR3 is built from 17 residues. Full variable domain (rest looked up from reference TRBV19 and TRBJ2-7): DGGITQSPKYLFRKEGQNVTLSCEQNLNHDAMYWYRQDPGQGLRLIYYSQIVNDFQKGDIAEGYSVSREKKESFPLTVTSAQKNPTAFYLCASSIDFTSGSSHEQYFGPGTRLTVT.